The following is a T cell receptor (beta chain) sequence with its context. What it recognizes is unknown. This record belongs to a study of long-term antiretroviral therapy in people with HIV. The immunoSEQ assay was v3.0, run at survey level. Measured with immunoSEQ multiplex PCR; TCRdb has only the in-frame clones, and not every one. Here the sample spans 5,500 to 6,000 clones, roughly 78% being singletons. Amounts of about 1-10 million cryopreserved PBMC were held in the samples before DNA extraction. The CDR3 extends over 16 amino acids. V was clipped by 1 base and J by 5 bases; unmatched bases: 11. Looked up from germline, CDR1 is SGHAT and CDR2 is FQNNGV. Overall study results and limits: Samples were collected from the mid-2000s to the late 2010s under possibly less effective ART regimens. Compared with controls, HIV repertoires showed narrower CDR3 length ranges.

V is TRBV11-2 and J is TRBJ2-7; 7 bases fit TRBD2. The specimen comprised unsorted PBMCs, sampled 1.8 years before starting antiretroviral therapy. The sequence was obtained from a man between 40 and 49 years old with HIV. The DNA for the CDR3 is TGTGCCAGCAGCTTAGCGGGGCGGGAGAGTCTTGACGAGCAGTACTTC. Its protein is CASSLAGRESLDEQYF. Supplemented by reference TRBV11-2 and TRBJ2-7, the full variable domain reads EAGVAQSPRYKIIEKRQSVAFWCNPISGHATLYWYQQILGQGPKLLIQFQNNGVVDDSQLPKDRFSAERLKGVDSTLKIQPAKLEDSAVYLCASSLAGRESLDEQYFGPGTRLTVT.